This TCR beta chain was recorded in a study of PD-L1 blockade in urothelial cancer. Whole-study context: Researchers looked at the blood 3 weeks (second dose) and 6 weeks after treatment began. When blood samples were assessed, the median T cell count was 120,000 to 150,000.

Spiking of synthetic TCR analog templates was performed in each PCR. TCRdb keeps only in-frame clones here, not all; method: immunoSEQ multiplex PCR. The data hold about 20,000 clones, with 70% to 90% observed a single time. This clone has only one observation. V was clipped by 2 bases and J by 4 bases; unmatched bases: 6. The CDR3 has 16 residues. Germline assignment: CDR1 SGHRS and CDR2 YFSETQ. The receptor's source is a man between 45 and 60 years old with urothelial cancer. The rearrangement links TRBV5-1 to TRBJ2-2; 9 bases align to TRBD2. The sequencing here drew on PBMCs, taken around atezolizumab (anti-PD-L1) treatment. The CDR3 here is CASSFSGGHPTGELFF. CDR3 sequence (DNA): TGCGCCAGCAGCTTTAGCGGGGGCCACCCCACCGGGGAGCTGTTTTTT.